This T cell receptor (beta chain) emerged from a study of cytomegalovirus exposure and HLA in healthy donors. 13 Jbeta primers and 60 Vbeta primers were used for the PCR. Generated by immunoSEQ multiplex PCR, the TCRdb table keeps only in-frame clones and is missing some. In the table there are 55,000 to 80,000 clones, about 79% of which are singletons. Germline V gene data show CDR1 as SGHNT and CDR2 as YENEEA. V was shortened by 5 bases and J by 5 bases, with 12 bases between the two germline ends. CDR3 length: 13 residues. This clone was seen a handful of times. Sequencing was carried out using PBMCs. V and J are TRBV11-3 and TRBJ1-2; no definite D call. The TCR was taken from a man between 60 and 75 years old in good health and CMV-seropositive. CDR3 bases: TGTGCCAGCAGCCCCCTGGAGGGATATGGCTACACCTTC. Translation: CASSPLEGYGYTF.